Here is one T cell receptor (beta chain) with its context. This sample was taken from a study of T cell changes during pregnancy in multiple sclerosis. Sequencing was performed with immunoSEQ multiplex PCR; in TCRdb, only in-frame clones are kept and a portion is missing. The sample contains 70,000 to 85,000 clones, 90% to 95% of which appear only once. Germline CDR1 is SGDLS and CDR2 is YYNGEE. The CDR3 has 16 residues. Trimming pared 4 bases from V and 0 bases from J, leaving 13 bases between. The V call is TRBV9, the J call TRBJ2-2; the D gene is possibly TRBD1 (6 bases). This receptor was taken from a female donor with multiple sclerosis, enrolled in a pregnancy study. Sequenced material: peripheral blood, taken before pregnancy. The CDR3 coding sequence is TGTGCCAGCAGCTTGACTGACAGGACGAACACCGGGGAGCTGTTTTTT. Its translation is CASSLTDRTNTGELFF.